This T cell receptor beta chain was observed in a study of radiotherapy plus CTLA-4 blockade in lung cancer. Study conclusions and caveats: Reports state that early shifts in blood T cell clones, with interferon-beta, best predicted response. There was expansion of tumor-derived TCR clones in blood after radiotherapy plus ipilimumab.

Produced via immunoSEQ multiplex PCR; TCRdb's table is partial and in-frame only. This table holds about 97,000 clones, 65% to 85% found once. Details on this clone: Its specificity is unknown.

Germline assignment: CDR1 SEHNR and CDR2 FQNEAQ (reference sequence). The CDR3 covers 13 residues. Trimming cost V 10 bases and J 4 bases, with 14 bases left between them. The sequence was collected from a human donor with non-small cell lung cancer who had a partial response to radiotherapy plus ipilimumab. Some clones in this sample may be carry-over from other donors' samples. The rearrangement links TRBV7-9 to TRBJ2-1; the D gene is possibly TRBD2 (6 bases). Sequencing was performed on peripheral blood, taken from a patient treated with radiotherapy plus ipilimumab. This CDR3 reads CATGVAAYNEQFF. DNA of the CDR3: TGTGCCACCGGGGTAGCGGCTTACAATGAGCAGTTCTTC.